These 2 T cell receptor beta chains share one sample of origin, sequenced in a study of regulatory T cells in long-lasting Graves disease. For TCR beta, libraries came from iRepertoire HTBI primers and Arm-PCR of CDR3 regions. TCRdb processed the multiplex PCR reads anew with MiXCR; each CDR3 protein has one entry. In the table there are approximately 470,000 distinct CDR3 sequences, around 15% of which are singletons. Time point denoted: newly diagnosed GD, antithyroid drugs for less than 3 months. RNA from PBMCs was the source of the TCR library. The data also belong to a second study, concerning T cells in Graves' hyperthyroidism and ophthalmopathy.

Sequences were derived from peripheral blood mononuclear cells (PBMCs), sampled at new diagnosis, from a patient treated with antithyroid drugs. Source of these receptors: a middle-aged man with Graves disease.

This clonotype came up many times. The chain joins TRBV12-3 or TRBV12-4 to TRBJ2-1, with 13 bases fitting TRBD2. The CDR3 is made up of 17 amino acids. After removal of 1 base from V and 7 bases from J, the junction contained 7 bases not matched to a gene. CDR3 in DNA: TGTGCCAGCAGTTTAGGAAGGACTAGCGGGAGAAGGAATGAGCAGTTCTTC. Protein: CASSLGRTSGRRNEQFF.

In its sample, this clonotype was seen a few times. J is TRBJ2-7 and V is TRBV7-6, with TRBD2 as a possible D gene (5 bases). The CDR3 extends over 12 amino acids. V was trimmed by 4 bases and J by 6 bases, leaving 10 bases between them. Per the germline V gene, CDR1 is SGHVS and CDR2 is FNYEAQ. The CDR3 loop is CASSSVEGEQYF. In DNA form, the CDR3 reads TGTGCCAGCAGCTCAGTAGAGGGCGAGCAGTACTTC.